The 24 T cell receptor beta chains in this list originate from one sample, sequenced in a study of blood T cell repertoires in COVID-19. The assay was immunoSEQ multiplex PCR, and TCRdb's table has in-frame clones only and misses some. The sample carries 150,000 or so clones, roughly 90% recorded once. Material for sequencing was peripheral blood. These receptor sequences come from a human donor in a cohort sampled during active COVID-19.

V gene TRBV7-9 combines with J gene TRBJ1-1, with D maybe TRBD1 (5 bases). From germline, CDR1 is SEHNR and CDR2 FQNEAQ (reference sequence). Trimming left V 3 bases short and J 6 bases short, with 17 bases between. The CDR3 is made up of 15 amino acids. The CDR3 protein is CASSFGGALRAEAFF. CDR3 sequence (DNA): TGTGCCAGCAGCTTCGGGGGAGCTTTGAGAGCTGAAGCTTTCTTT. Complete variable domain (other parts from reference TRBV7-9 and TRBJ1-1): DTGVSQNPRHKITKRGQNVTFRCDPISEHNRLYWYRQTLGQGPEFLTYFQNEAQLEKSRLLSDRFSAERPKGSFSTLEIQRTEQGDSAMYLCASSFGGALRAEAFFGQGTRLTVV.

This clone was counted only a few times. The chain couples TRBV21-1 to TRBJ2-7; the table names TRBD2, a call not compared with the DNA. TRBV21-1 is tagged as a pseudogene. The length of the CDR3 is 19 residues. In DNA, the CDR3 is TGTGCCAGCAGCAAAGGAGATGGCGGGGGTCCCCCGTCAACCTACGAGCAGTACTTC. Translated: CASSKGDGGGPPSTYEQYF.

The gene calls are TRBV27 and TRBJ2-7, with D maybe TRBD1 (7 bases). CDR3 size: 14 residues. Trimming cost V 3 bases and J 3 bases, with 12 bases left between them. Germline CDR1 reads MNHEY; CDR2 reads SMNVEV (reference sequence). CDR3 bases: TGTGCCAGCAGTTTTGGCAGGGGGGTCTACGAGCAGTACTTC. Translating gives CASSFGRGVYEQYF.

The CDR3 DNA reads as TGTGCCAGCAGATCCTCGGGACAGGGTAAAGGCTACACCTTC. Protein product: CASRSSGQGKGYTF. The J gene is TRBJ1-2, the V gene TRBV27; 9 nucleotides align to TRBD1. The CDR3 covers 14 residues. The trim removed 6 bases at V and 8 bases at J, leaving 10 bases unmatched. Germline V gives CDR1 MNHEY, CDR2 SMNVEV (reference sequence).

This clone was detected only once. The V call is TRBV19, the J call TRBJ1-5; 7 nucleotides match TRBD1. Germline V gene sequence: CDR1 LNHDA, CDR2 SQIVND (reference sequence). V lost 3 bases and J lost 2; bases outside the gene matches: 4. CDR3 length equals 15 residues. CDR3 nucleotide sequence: TGTGCCAGTAGTATCACAGGGGTTGGCAATCAGCCCCAGCATTTT. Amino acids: CASSITGVGNQPQHF.

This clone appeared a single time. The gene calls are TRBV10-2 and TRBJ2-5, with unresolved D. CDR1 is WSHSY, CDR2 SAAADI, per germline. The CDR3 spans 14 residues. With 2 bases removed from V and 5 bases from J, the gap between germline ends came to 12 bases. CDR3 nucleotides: TGCGCCAGCAGTGAGACCGGGTCTGGGGAGACCCAGTACTTC. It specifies CASSETGSGETQYF.

CDR3 in amino acids: CAISESPPGSSYNEQFF. The CDR3 nucleotides are TGTGCCATCAGTGAGTCCCCGCCGGGAAGCTCCTACAATGAGCAGTTCTTC. The chain joins TRBV10-3 to TRBJ2-1; TRBD2 might be the D (5 bases). Germline V gene lookup returns CDR1 ENHRY and CDR2 SYGVKD. The germline V and J ends were trimmed by 0 bases and 0 bases, with 12 bases remaining between them. The CDR3 is 17 amino acids.

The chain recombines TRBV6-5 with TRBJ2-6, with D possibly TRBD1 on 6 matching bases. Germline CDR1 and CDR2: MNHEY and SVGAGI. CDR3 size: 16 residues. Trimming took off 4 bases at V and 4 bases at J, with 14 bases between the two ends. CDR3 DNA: TGTGCCAGCAGTTCACGAGCAGGGGTGGGGGCCAACGTCCTGACTTTC. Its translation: CASSSRAGVGANVLTF.

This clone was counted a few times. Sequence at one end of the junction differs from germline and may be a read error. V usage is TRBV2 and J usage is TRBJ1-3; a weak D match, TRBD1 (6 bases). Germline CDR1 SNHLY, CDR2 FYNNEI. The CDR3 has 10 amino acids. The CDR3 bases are TGTGCCAGCAGCAACAGGGAGCCCAATTTT. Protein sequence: CASSNREPNF.

The CDR3 here is CASGYRGGTGELFF. Written as DNA, the CDR3 is TGTGCCAGCGGCTACAGGGGTGGAACCGGGGAGCTGTTTTTT. The V call is TRBV19, the J call TRBJ2-2; 7 nucleotides line up with TRBD1. The CDR3 totals 14 residues. Germline V gene data show CDR1 as LNHDA and CDR2 as SQIVND (reference sequence). The ends lost 9 bases at V and 5 bases at J; junction bases unmatched: 9.

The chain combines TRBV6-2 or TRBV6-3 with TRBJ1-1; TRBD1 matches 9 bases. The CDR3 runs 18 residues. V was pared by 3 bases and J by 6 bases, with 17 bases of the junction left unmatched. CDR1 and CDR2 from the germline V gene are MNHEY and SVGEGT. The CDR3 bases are TGTGCCAGCAGTTATGGGTGGACTACCGGGACAGGGAGAGCTGAAGCTTTCTTT. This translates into CASSYGWTTGTGRAEAFF.

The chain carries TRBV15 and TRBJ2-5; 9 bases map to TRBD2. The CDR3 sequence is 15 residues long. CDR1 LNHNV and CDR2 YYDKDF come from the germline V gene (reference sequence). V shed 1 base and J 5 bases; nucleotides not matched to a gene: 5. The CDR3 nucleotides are TGTGCCACCAGCAGAGCTGGACTAGCGAGGGAGACCCAGTACTTC. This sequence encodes CATSRAGLARETQYF.

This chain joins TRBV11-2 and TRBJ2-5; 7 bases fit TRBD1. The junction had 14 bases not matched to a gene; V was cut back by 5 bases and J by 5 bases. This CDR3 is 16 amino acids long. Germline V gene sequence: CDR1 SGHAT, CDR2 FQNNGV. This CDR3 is CASSPLKNRGWETQYF. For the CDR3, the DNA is TGTGCCAGCAGCCCTCTAAAAAACAGGGGCTGGGAGACCCAGTACTTC. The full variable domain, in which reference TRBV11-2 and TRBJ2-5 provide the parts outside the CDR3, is EAGVAQSPRYKIIEKRQSVAFWCNPISGHATLYWYQQILGQGPKLLIQFQNNGVVDDSQLPKDRFSAERLKGVDSTLKIQPAKLEDSAVYLCASSPLKNRGWETQYFGPGTRLLVL.

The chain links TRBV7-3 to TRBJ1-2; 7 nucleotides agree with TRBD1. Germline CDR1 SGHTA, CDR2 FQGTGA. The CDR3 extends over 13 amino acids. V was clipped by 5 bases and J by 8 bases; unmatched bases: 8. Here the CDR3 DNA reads TGTGCCAGCAGCGCACAGGGGTTTGGCGGCTACACCTTC. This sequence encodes CASSAQGFGGYTF.

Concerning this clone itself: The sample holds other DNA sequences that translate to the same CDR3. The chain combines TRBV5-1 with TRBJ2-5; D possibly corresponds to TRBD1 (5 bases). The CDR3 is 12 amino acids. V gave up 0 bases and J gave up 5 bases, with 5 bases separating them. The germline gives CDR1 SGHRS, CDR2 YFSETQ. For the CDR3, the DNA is TGCGCCAGCAGCTTGGACAGGGAGACCCAGTACTTC. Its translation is CASSLDRETQYF.

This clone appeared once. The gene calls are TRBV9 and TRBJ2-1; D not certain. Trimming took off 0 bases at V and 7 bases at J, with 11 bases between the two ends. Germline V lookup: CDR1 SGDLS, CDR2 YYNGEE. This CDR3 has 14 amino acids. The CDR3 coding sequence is TGTGCCAGCAGCGTAGGCGGCCGCTATAATGAGCAGTTCTTC. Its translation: CASSVGGRYNEQFF.

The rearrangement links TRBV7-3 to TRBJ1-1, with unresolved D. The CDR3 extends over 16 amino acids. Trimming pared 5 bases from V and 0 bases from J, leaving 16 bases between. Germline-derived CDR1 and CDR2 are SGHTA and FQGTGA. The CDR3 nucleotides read TGTGCCAGCAGCCTCGACGCCCGGGGATTGAACACTGAAGCTTTCTTT. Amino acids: CASSLDARGLNTEAFF.

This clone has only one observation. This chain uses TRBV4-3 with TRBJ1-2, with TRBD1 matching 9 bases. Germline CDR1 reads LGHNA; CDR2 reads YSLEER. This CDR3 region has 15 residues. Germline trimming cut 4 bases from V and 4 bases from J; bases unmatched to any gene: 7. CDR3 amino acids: CASSLIQGAGYGYTF. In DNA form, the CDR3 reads TGCGCCAGCAGCCTCATACAGGGGGCCGGCTATGGCTACACCTTC.

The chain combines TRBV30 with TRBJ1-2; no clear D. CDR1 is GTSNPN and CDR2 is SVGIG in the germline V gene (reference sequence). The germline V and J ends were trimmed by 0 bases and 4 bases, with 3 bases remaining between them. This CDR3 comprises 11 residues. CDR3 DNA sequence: TGTGCCTGGAGTGTCGGCTATGGCTACACCTTC. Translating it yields CAWSVGYGYTF.

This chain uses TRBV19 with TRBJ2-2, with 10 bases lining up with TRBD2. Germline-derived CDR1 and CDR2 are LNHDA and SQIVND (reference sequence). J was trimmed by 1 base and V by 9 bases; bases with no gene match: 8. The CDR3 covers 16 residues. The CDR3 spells CASLLRLAGNTGELFF. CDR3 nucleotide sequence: TGTGCCAGCCTGCTGCGACTAGCGGGGAACACCGGGGAGCTGTTTTTT.

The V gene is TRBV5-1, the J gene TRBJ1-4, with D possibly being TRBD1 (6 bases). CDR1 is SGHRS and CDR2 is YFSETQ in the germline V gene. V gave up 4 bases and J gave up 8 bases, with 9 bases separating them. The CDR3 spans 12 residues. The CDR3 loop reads CASSPGTEKLFF. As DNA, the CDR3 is TGCGCCAGCAGCCCGGGGACAGAAAAACTGTTTTTT.

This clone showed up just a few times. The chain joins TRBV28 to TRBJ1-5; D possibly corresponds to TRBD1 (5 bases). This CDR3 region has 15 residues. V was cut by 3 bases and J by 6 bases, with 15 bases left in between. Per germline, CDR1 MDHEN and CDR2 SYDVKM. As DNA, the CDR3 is TGTGCCAGCAGTTTTTCTCGGCAGGGCAGTCAGCCCCAGCATTTT. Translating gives CASSFSRQGSQPQHF.

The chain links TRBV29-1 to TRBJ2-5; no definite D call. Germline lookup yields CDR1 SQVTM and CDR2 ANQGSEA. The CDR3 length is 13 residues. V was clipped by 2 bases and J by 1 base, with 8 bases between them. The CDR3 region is CSVERSRQETQYF. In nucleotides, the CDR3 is TGCAGCGTTGAAAGGAGTCGCCAAGAGACCCAGTACTTC.

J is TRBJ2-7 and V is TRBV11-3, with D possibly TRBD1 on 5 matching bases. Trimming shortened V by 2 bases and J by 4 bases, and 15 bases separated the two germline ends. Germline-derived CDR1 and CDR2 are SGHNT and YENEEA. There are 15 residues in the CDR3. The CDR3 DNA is TGTGCCAGCAGCTTATACAGTGCAGGGAATTACGAGCAGTACTTC. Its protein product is CASSLYSAGNYEQYF. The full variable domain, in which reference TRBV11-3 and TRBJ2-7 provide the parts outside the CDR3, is EAGVVQSPRYKIIEKKQPVAFWCNPISGHNTLYWYLQNLGQGPELLIRYENEEAVDDSQLPKDRFSAERLKGVDSTLKIQPAELGDSAVYLCASSLYSAGNYEQYFGPGTRLTVT.